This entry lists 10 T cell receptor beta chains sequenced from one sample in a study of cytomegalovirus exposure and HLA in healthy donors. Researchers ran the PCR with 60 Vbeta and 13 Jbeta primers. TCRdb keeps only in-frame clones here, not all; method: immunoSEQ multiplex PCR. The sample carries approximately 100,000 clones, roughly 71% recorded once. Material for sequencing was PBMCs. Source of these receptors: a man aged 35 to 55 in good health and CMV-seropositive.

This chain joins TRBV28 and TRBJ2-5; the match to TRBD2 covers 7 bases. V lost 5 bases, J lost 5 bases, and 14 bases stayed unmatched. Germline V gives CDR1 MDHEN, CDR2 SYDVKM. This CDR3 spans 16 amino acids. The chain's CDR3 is CASSLGALRREETQYF. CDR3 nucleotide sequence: TGTGCCAGCAGTCTAGGGGCACTACGGCGGGAGGAGACCCAGTACTTC.

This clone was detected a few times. Here the CDR3 reads CASSPEVPGQSRNTIYF. CDR3 DNA sequence: TGTGCCAGCAGCCCAGAAGTACCGGGACAATCGCGTAACACCATATATTTT. The V call is TRBV5-5, the J call TRBJ1-3, with a weak D call TRBD1 (6 bases). Between the trimmed V and J ends, which lost 4 bases and 7 bases, there was a span of 24 bases. The CDR3 spans 17 residues. Germline V gives CDR1 SGHKS, CDR2 YYEKEE (reference sequence). Drawing the rest from reference TRBV5-5 and TRBJ1-3, the complete variable domain is DAGVTQSPTHLIKTRGQQVTLRCSPISGHKSVSWYQQVLGQGPQFIFQYYEKEERGRGNFPDRFSARQFPNYSSELNVNALLLGDSALYLCASSPEVPGQSRNTIYFGEGSWLTVV.

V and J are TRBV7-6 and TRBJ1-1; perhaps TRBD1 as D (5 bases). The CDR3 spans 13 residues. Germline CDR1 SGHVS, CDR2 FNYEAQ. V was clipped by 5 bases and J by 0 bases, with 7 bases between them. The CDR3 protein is CASSPGMNTEAFF. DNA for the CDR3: TGTGCCAGCAGCCCAGGGATGAACACTGAAGCTTTCTTT. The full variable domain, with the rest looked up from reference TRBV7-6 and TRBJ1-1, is GAGVSQSPRYKVTKRGQDVALRCDPISGHVSLYWYRQALGQGPEFLTYFNYEAQQDKSGLPNDRFSAERPEGSISTLTIQRTEQRDSAMYRCASSPGMNTEAFFGQGTRLTVV.

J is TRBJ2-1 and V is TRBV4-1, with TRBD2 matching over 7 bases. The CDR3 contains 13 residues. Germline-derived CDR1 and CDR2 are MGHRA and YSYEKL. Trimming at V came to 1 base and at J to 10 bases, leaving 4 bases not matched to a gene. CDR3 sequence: CASSQGGRGEQFF. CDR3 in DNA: TGCGCCAGCAGCCAAGGCGGGAGAGGCGAGCAGTTCTTC.

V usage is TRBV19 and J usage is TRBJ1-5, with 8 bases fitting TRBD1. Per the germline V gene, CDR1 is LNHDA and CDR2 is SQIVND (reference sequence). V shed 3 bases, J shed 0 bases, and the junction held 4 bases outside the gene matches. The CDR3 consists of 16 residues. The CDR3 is CASSIADRGSNQPQHF. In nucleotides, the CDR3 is TGTGCCAGTAGTATCGCCGACAGGGGTAGCAATCAGCCCCAGCATTTT.

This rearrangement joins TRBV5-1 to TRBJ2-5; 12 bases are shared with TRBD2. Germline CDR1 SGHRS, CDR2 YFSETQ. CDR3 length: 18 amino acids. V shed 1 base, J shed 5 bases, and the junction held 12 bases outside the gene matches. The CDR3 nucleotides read TGCGCCAGCAGCTTGATGACTAGCGGGAGCACTACGTGGGAGACCCAGTACTTC. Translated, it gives CASSLMTSGSTTWETQYF.

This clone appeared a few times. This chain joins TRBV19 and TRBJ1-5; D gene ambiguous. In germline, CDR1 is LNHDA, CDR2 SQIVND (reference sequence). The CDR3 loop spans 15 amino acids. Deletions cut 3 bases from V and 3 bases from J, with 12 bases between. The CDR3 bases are TGTGCCAGTAGTATGGGGAGCACTATCAATCAGCCCCAGCATTTT. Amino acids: CASSMGSTINQPQHF.

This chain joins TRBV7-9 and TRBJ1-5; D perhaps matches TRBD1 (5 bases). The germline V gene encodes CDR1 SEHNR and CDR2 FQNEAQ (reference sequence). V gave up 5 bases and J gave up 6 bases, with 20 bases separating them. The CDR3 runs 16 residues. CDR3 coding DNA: TGTGCCAGCAGCCCCGAGCAGGGTGTTGGACCTCAGCCCCAGCATTTT. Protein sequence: CASSPEQGVGPQPQHF.

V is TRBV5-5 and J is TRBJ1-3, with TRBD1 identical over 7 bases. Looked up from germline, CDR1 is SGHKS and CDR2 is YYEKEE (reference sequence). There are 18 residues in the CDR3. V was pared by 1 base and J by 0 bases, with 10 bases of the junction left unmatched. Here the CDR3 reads CASSLTPQGRFSGNTIYF. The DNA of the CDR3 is TGTGCCAGCAGCTTGACTCCACAGGGGAGATTCTCTGGAAACACCATATATTTT.

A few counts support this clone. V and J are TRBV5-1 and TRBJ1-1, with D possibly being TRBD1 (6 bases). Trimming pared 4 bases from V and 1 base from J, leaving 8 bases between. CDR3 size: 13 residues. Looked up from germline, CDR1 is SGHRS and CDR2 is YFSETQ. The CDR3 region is CASSRQENTEAFF. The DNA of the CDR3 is TGCGCCAGCAGCCGACAGGAGAACACTGAAGCTTTCTTT.